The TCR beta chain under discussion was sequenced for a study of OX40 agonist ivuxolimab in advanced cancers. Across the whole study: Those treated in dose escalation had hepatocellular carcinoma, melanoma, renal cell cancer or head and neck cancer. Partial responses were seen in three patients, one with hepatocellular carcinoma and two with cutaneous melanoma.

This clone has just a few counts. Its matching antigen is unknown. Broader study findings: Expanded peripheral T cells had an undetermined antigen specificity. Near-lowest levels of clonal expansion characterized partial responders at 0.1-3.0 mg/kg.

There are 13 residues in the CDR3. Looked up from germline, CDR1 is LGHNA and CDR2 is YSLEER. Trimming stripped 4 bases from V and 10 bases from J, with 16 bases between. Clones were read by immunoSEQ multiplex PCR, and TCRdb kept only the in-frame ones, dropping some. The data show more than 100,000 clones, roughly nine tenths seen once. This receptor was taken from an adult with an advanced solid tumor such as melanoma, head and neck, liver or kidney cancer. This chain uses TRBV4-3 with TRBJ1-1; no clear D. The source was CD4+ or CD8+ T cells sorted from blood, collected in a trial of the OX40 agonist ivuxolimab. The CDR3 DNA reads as TGCGCCAGCAGCCCAACGTTAAAAGCCTTAGCTTTCTTT. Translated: CASSPTLKALAFF.